The 4 T cell receptor beta chains presented below share a single source sample, sequenced in a study of OX40 agonist ivuxolimab in advanced cancers. TCRdb's table, derived via immunoSEQ multiplex PCR, lists solely in-frame clones and lacks some. The sample shows 70,000 to 100,000 clones, 80% to 90% of them seen only once. Here the sequenced sample was CD4+ or CD8+ T cells sorted from blood, taken in a trial of the OX40 agonist ivuxolimab. Source of these receptors: an adult with an advanced solid tumor such as melanoma, head and neck, liver or kidney cancer.

V gene TRBV11-3 combines with J gene TRBJ2-7, with D possibly being TRBD2 (7 bases). This CDR3 is 18 amino acids long. Trimming took 4 bases from V and 2 from J, leaving 24 bases between them. Germline CDR1 and CDR2: SGHNT and YENEEA. The CDR3, as DNA: TGTGCCAGCAGCTCTAAATTCTTTCGAGGGGGAGGGACCTACGAGCAGTACTTC. Translated, it gives CASSSKFFRGGGTYEQYF. Full variable domain (missing parts from reference TRBV11-3 and TRBJ2-7): EAGVVQSPRYKIIEKKQPVAFWCNPISGHNTLYWYLQNLGQGPELLIRYENEEAVDDSQLPKDRFSAERLKGVDSTLKIQPAELGDSAVYLCASSSKFFRGGGTYEQYFGPGTRLTVT.

The chain recombines TRBV10-2 with TRBJ2-5, with a possible D match to TRBD2 (5 bases). The CDR3 is 14 amino acids. Trimming pared 0 bases from V and 5 bases from J, leaving 10 bases between. Per the germline V gene, CDR1 is WSHSY and CDR2 is SAAADI. The CDR3 loop is CASSESPRGETQYF. The CDR3, as DNA: TGCGCCAGCAGTGAGTCGCCTAGAGGGGAGACCCAGTACTTC.

This clone was observed a single time. V and J are TRBV7-9 and TRBJ2-7; the D is unclear. CDR3 length: 11 residues. V lost 3 bases and J lost 5, with 5 bases in between. The germline gives CDR1 SEHNR, CDR2 FQNEAQ (reference sequence). The CDR3 loop is CASSFDNEQYF. For the CDR3, the DNA is TGTGCCAGCAGCTTCGACAACGAGCAGTACTTC.

The chain has TRBV9 and TRBJ2-1; D might be TRBD2 (5 bases). The CDR3 contains 15 residues. The V gene lost 2 bases and the J gene lost 4 bases, with 13 bases spanning the gap. Germline V gene sequence: CDR1 SGDLS, CDR2 YYNGEE. In DNA, the CDR3 is TGTGCCAGCAGCGTCCGAGGGCTTCCTTACAATGAGCAGTTCTTC. It translates to CASSVRGLPYNEQFF. Full variable domain (rest looked up from reference TRBV9 and TRBJ2-1): DSGVTQTPKHLITATGQRVTLRCSPRSGDLSVYWYQQSLDQGLQFLIQYYNGEERAKGNILERFSAQQFPDLHSELNLSSLELGDSALYFCASSVRGLPYNEQFFGPGTRLTVL.